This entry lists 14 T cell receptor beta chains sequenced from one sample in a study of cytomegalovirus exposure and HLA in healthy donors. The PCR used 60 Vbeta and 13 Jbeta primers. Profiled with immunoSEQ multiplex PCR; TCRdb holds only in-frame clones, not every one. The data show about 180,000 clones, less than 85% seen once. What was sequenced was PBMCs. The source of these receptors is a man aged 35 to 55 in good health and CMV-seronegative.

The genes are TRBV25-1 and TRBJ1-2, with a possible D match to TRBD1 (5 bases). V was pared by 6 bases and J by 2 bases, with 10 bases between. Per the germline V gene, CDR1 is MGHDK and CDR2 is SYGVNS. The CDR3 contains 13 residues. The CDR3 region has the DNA TGTGCCAGCAGCTCGACAGAGAACTATGGCTACACCTTC. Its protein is CASSSTENYGYTF.

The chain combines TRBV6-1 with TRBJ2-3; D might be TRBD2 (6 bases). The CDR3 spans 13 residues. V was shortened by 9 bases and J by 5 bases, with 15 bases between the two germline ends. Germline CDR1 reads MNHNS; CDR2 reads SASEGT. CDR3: CASKEGLGDTQYF. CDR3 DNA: TGTGCCAGTAAGGAGGGCCTGGGAGATACGCAGTATTTT.

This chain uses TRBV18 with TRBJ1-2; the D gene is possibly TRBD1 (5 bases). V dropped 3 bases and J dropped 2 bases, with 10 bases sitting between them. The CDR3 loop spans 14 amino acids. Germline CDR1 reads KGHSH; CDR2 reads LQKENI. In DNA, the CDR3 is TGTGCCAGCTCACCCAAGAGACAGAACTATGGCTACACCTTC. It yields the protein CASSPKRQNYGYTF.

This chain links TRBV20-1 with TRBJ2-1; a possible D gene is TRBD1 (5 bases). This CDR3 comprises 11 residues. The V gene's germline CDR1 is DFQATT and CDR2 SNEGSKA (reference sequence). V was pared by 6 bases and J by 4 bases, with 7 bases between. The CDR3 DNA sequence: TGCAGTGCACAGGCTTACAATGAGCAGTTCTTC. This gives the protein CSAQAYNEQFF.

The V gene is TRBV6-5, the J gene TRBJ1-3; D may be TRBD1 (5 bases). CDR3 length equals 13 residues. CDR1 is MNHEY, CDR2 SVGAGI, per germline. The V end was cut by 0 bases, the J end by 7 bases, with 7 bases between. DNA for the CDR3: TGTGCCAGCAGTTACTCGGCAGGGAACACCATATATTTT. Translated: CASSYSAGNTIYF.

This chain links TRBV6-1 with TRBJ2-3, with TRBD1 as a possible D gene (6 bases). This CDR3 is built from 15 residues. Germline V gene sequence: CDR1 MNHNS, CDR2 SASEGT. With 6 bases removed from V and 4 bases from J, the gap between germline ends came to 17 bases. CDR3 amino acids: CASSLLGAIPDTQYF. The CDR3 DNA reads TGTGCCAGCAGCCTCCTGGGGGCTATCCCAGATACGCAGTATTTT.

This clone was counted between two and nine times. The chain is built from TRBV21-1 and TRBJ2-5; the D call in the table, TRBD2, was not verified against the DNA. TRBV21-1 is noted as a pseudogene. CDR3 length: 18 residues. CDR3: CASSKASKRAGYQETQYF. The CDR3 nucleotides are TGTGCCAGCAGCAAAGCGTCTAAAAGAGCGGGGTACCAAGAGACCCAGTACTTC.

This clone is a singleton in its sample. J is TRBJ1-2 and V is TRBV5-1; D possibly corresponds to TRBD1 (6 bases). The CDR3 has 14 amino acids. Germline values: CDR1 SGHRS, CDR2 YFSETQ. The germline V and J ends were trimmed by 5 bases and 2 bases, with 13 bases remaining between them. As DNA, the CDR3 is TGCGCCAGCAGGGCGACAGGATTAAACTATGGCTACACCTTC. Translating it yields CASRATGLNYGYTF. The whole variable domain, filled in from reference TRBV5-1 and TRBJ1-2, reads KAGVTQTPRYLIKTRGQQVTLSCSPISGHRSVSWYQQTPGQGLQFLFEYFSETQRNKGNFPGRFSGRQFSNSRSEMNVSTLELGDSALYLCASRATGLNYGYTFGSGTRLTVV.

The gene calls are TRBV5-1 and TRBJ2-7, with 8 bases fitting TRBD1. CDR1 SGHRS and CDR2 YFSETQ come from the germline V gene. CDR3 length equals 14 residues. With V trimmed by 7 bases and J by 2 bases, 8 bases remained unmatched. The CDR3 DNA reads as TGCGCCAGCGTAAGAGACAGGGGTCCCTACGAGCAGTACTTC. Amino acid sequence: CASVRDRGPYEQYF.

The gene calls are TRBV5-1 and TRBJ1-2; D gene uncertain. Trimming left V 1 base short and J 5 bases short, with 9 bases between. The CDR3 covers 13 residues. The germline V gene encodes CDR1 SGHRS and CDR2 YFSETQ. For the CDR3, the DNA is TGCGCCAGCAGCTTGAACGTGAGATATGGCTACACCTTC. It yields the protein CASSLNVRYGYTF.

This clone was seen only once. The CDR3 DNA reads TGTGCCAGCAGCTTAGATCGCGGGACAGCGCTAGGCTACACCTTC. This sequence encodes CASSLDRGTALGYTF. The chain combines TRBV11-2 with TRBJ1-2; 7 nucleotides match TRBD1. The V segment lost 0 bases and the J segment 8 bases; nucleotides outside the gene matches: 9. The CDR3 is 15 residues long. Germline V gives CDR1 SGHAT, CDR2 FQNNGV.

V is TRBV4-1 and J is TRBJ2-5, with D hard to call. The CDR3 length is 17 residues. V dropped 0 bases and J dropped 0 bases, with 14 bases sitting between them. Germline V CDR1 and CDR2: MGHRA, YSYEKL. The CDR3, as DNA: TGCGCCAGCAGCCAAGATTCCATGCAGATAAACCAAGAGACCCAGTACTTC. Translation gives CASSQDSMQINQETQYF.

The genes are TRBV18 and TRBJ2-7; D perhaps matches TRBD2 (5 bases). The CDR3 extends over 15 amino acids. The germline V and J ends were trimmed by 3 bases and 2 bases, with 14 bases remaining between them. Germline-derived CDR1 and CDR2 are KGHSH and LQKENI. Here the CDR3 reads CASSPRGATAYEQYF. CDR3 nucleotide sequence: TGTGCCAGCTCACCCCGGGGAGCTACAGCCTACGAGCAGTACTTC.

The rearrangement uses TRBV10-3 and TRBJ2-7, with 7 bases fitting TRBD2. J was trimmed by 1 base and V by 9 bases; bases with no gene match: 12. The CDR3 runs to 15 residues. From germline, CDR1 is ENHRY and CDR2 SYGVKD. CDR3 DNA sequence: TGTGCCATAGCTGTCTCTCTAGCGGAATCCTACGAGCAGTACTTC. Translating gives CAIAVSLAESYEQYF.